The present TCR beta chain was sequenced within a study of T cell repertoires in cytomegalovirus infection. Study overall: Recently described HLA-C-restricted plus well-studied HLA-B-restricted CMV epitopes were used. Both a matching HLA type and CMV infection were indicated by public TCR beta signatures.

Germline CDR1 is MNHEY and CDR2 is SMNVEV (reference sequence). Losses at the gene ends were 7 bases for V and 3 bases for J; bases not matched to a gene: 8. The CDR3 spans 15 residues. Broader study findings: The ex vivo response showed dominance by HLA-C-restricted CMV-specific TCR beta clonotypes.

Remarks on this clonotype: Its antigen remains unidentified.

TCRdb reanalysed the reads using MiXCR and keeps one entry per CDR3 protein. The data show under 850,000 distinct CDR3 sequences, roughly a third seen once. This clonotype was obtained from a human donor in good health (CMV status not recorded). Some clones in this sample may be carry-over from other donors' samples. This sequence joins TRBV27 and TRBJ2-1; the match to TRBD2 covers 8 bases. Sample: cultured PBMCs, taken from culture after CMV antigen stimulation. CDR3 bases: TGTGCCAGCAAGGAGCGGGAGAGCAACTACAATGAGCAGTTCTTC. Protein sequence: CASKERESNYNEQFF.